The 19 T cell receptor beta chains in this list originate from one sample, sequenced in a study of OX40 agonist ivuxolimab in advanced cancers. Libraries were prepared by immunoSEQ multiplex PCR; TCRdb keeps only in-frame clonotypes and omits some of them. Of fewer than 35,000 clones in the sample, 87% were seen once. Sequencing used CD4+ or CD8+ T cells sorted from blood, obtained in a trial of the OX40 agonist ivuxolimab. The source of these receptors is an adult with an advanced solid tumor such as melanoma, head and neck, liver or kidney cancer.

This clone was counted between two and nine times. The chain recombines TRBV5-1 with TRBJ2-2, with 12 bases aligning to TRBD2. The trim removed 6 bases at V and 4 bases at J, leaving 4 bases unmatched. This CDR3 has 15 residues. Germline V gives CDR1 SGHRS, CDR2 YFSETQ. The CDR3 sequence is CASKLAGGPTGELFF. CDR3 in DNA: TGCGCCAGCAAACTAGCGGGGGGACCCACCGGGGAGCTGTTTTTT.

The J gene is TRBJ1-1, the V gene TRBV9, with D unclear. The CDR3 length is 12 residues. V was shortened by 5 bases and J by 6 bases, with 11 bases between the two germline ends. Germline CDR1 and CDR2: SGDLS and YYNGEE. As DNA, the CDR3 is TGTGCCAGCAGTGATGACGCCTCTGAAGCTTTCTTT. Amino acid sequence: CASSDDASEAFF.

The V gene is TRBV4-1, the J gene TRBJ2-3; D is unresolved. Trimming removed 0 bases at V and 4 bases at J, with 14 bases between. Germline lookup yields CDR1 MGHRA and CDR2 YSYEKL. The CDR3 runs to 16 residues. The DNA for the CDR3 is TGCGCCAGCAGCCAAGATAGGCCGACTTCCGCAGATACGCAGTATTTT. The encoded protein is CASSQDRPTSADTQYF.

This sequence joins TRBV6-5 and TRBJ2-3; D is perhaps TRBD2 (5 bases). The CDR3 runs to 13 residues. Germline loops: CDR1 MNHEY, CDR2 SVGAGI. The ends were cut back, 8 bases at V and 3 bases at J, with 12 bases in the middle. In DNA form, the CDR3 reads TGTGCCAGCCGGGATATAGCGACAGATACGCAGTATTTT. It translates to CASRDIATDTQYF.

This chain uses TRBV2 with TRBJ1-5, with 8 positions matching TRBD1. V shed 6 bases, J shed 3 bases, and the junction held 13 bases outside the gene matches. CDR1 is SNHLY, CDR2 FYNNEI, per germline. The CDR3 sequence is 17 residues long. The CDR3 is CASSGTGHLLVNQPQHF. CDR3 coding DNA: TGTGCCAGCAGCGGGACAGGCCACCTTCTAGTCAATCAGCCCCAGCATTTT. The entire variable domain, with the rest obtained from reference TRBV2 and TRBJ1-5, is as follows: EPEVTQTPSHQVTQMGQEVILRCVPISNHLYFYWYRQILGQKVEFLVSFYNNEISEKSEIFDDQFSVERPDGSNFTLKIRSTKLEDSAMYFCASSGTGHLLVNQPQHFGDGTRLSIL.

This clone was seen once. The chain is built from TRBV19 and TRBJ2-2; D is unresolved. Germline CDR1 and CDR2: LNHDA and SQIVND (reference sequence). Trimming cost V 1 base and J 0 bases, with 15 bases left between them. The CDR3 length is 18 residues. CDR3 residues: CASSIVFTEITNTGELFF. The CDR3 bases are TGTGCCAGTAGTATAGTATTTACAGAGATAACGAACACCGGGGAGCTGTTTTTT.

CDR3 sequence: CASTFGQRAGELFF. The CDR3 DNA sequence: TGTGCCTCTACTTTTGGACAGAGGGCCGGGGAGCTGTTTTTT. The chain links TRBV30 to TRBJ2-2; weak D call: TRBD1 (6 bases). The CDR3 has 14 amino acids. CDR1 GTSNPN and CDR2 SVGIG come from the germline V gene (reference sequence). V was shortened by 7 bases and J by 6 bases, with 18 bases between the two germline ends.

The J gene is TRBJ2-3, the V gene TRBV11-2; D not resolved. Germline lookup yields CDR1 SGHAT and CDR2 FQNNGV. Trimming took off 5 bases at V and 2 bases at J, with 11 bases between the two ends. The CDR3 is made up of 14 amino acids. In nucleotides, the CDR3 is TGTGCCAGCAGCCAACGGGCATTCACAGATACGCAGTATTTT. Translated: CASSQRAFTDTQYF.

This clone was detected a few times. The V gene is TRBV7-9, the J gene TRBJ1-2, with D possibly matching TRBD1 (6 bases). The CDR3 is made up of 16 amino acids. V was clipped by 5 bases and J by 8 bases, with 24 bases between them. Per germline, CDR1 SEHNR and CDR2 FQNEAQ (reference sequence). CDR3 DNA sequence: TGTGCCAGCAGCCCGCTACTAGAGACAGGCGGGGGGGGCTACACCTTC. It yields the protein CASSPLLETGGGGYTF.

The chain carries TRBV28 and TRBJ1-1; D gene ambiguous. Germline CDR1 reads MDHEN; CDR2 reads SYDVKM. The V gene lost 1 base and the J gene lost 1 base, with 7 bases spanning the gap. The CDR3 covers 14 residues. CDR3 in DNA: TGTGCCAGCAGTTTATTGGATGAGAACACTGAAGCTTTCTTT. This gives the protein CASSLLDENTEAFF.

In this sample, this clone turned up once. DNA for the CDR3: TGTGCCAGCAGTTTCACTAGCGGAGGGCAGGCCCAGTACTTC. Translation: CASSFTSGGQAQYF. The chain recombines TRBV27 with TRBJ2-5; 8 positions match TRBD2. With 3 bases clipped from V and 9 bases from J, the junction kept 9 bases outside the gene matches. Germline CDR1 and CDR2: MNHEY and SMNVEV (reference sequence). The CDR3 is 14 amino acids.

V gene TRBV13 combines with J gene TRBJ2-3, with 8 bases identical to TRBD2. The CDR3 totals 15 residues. The V gene's germline CDR1 is PRHDT and CDR2 FYEKMQ (reference sequence). V trimming: 5 bases; J trimming: 4 bases; junction bases outside the gene matches: 8. The CDR3 loop reads CASSIGTRSPDTQYF. For the CDR3, the DNA is TGTGCCAGCAGCATCGGGACTAGGAGCCCAGATACGCAGTATTTT.

The V call is TRBV19, the J call TRBJ1-5, with 7 bases fitting TRBD1. Germline CDR1 LNHDA, CDR2 SQIVND (reference sequence). Trimming took 7 bases from V and 0 from J; bases not matched to a gene: 12. The CDR3 runs to 17 residues. CDR3 nucleotides: TGTGCCAGTAACCCTGGGACAGAAACTTATAGCAATCAGCCCCAGCATTTT. Encoded protein: CASNPGTETYSNQPQHF.

This chain uses TRBV27 with TRBJ2-5; maybe TRBD1 (5 bases). CDR1 is MNHEY, CDR2 SMNVEV, per germline (reference sequence). The CDR3 is made up of 18 amino acids. V lost 6 bases, J lost 4 bases, and 27 bases lay in between. The CDR3: CASSLSISDTRWGETQYF. The CDR3 DNA sequence: TGTGCCAGCAGCCTAAGCATATCGGACACCCGGTGGGGAGAGACCCAGTACTTC.

This clone appeared a single time. Compared with germline, one end of the junction differs, possibly owing to a read error. V gene TRBV6-1 combines with J gene TRBJ2-5; D is tentatively TRBD1 or TRBD2 (5 bases each). CDR1 and CDR2 from the germline V gene are MNHNS and SASEGT. The CDR3 consists of 16 residues. CDR3 region: CASSEYVGALREIQYF. CDR3 nucleotide sequence: TGTGCCAGCAGTGAATATGTCGGGGCCCTTAGAGAGATCCAGTACTTC.

The V call is TRBV7-9, the J call TRBJ2-1; TRBD2 is a possible D gene (5 bases). In germline, CDR1 is SEHNR, CDR2 FQNEAQ (reference sequence). The CDR3 extends over 12 amino acids. V was shortened by 5 bases and J by 7 bases, with 9 bases between the two germline ends. CDR3 DNA sequence: TGTGCCAGCAGCCCCCCGGGGAATGAGCAGTTCTTC. It translates to CASSPPGNEQFF.

The chain couples TRBV11-2 to TRBJ2-7; D ambiguous. Trimming took off 3 bases at V and 0 bases at J, with 9 bases between the two ends. The CDR3 covers 14 residues. Germline loops: CDR1 SGHAT, CDR2 FQNNGV. In DNA, the CDR3 is TGTGCCAGCAGCTTTATGGGAACCTCCTACGAGCAGTACTTC. Translating it yields CASSFMGTSYEQYF. The full variable domain, its missing parts supplied by reference TRBV11-2 and TRBJ2-7, is EAGVAQSPRYKIIEKRQSVAFWCNPISGHATLYWYQQILGQGPKLLIQFQNNGVVDDSQLPKDRFSAERLKGVDSTLKIQPAKLEDSAVYLCASSFMGTSYEQYFGPGTRLTVT.

This clone was detected once. The chain carries TRBV7-8 and TRBJ2-7; D possibly uses TRBD1 or TRBD2 (6 bases each). V was pared by 2 bases and J by 5 bases, with 19 bases between. Germline assignment: CDR1 SGHVS and CDR2 FQNEAQ. CDR3 length equals 16 residues. The CDR3 loop reads CASSLKPPGAAHEQYF. In DNA form, the CDR3 reads TGTGCCAGCAGCTTAAAGCCCCCGGGGGCTGCCCACGAGCAGTACTTC.

The chain uses TRBV5-4 and TRBJ1-2; D perhaps matches TRBD1 (6 bases). The germline gives CDR1 SGHNT, CDR2 YYREEE (reference sequence). V was pared by 4 bases and J by 6 bases, with 19 bases between. The CDR3 runs to 15 residues. The CDR3 spells CASSPPEGTSNGYTF. As DNA, the CDR3 is TGTGCCAGCAGCCCCCCCGAGGGGACATCAAATGGCTACACCTTC.